The entry below describes one T cell receptor beta chain. The antigen remains undetermined. These data belong to a study of blood T cells in healthy people across ages. Primers used in a second PCR of roughly 6 to 12 cycles were a sample-barcoded 5' primer and a J-beta primer mix. MiXCR, applied by TCRdb to the 5' RACE reads, yields one record per CDR3 protein. The sample holds fewer than 800,000 distinct CDR3 sequences, roughly 25% seen once. Study conclusions and caveats: Diversity figures derived from one million T cells were judged to underestimate the true value.

V was trimmed by 3 bases and J by 6 bases, leaving 11 bases between them. Germline V gene sequence: CDR1 SEHNR, CDR2 FQNEAQ (reference sequence). This CDR3 is built from 13 residues. This sample was also put to use in a study of T cells of mothers and their children.

The J gene is TRBJ1-2, the V gene TRBV7-9; D is uncertain. The sequence came from a boy younger than 18 in good health. Sample: blood. CDR3 coding DNA: TGTGCCAGCAGCTTTCAAGAGGGTCATGGCTACACCTTC. The encoded protein is CASSFQEGHGYTF.